This T cell receptor beta chain comes out of a study of control samples from healthy donors and cancer patients. Some clones are missing from TCRdb's copy, which holds only in-frame ones; the method was immunoSEQ multiplex PCR. The data contain around 140,000 clones, roughly 89% of them singletons. Source material: PBMCs. The sequence came from a man between 45 and 60 years old with head and neck cancer.

CDR3 DNA sequence: TGTGCCAGCAGCTTGCCCCAGGGTATCTCTGGGGCCAACGTCCTGACTTTC. Translating gives CASSLPQGISGANVLTF. The chain links TRBV7-8 to TRBJ2-6, with D tentatively TRBD1 (5 bases). Germline V lookup: CDR1 SGHVS, CDR2 FQNEAQ. Trimming removed 3 bases from V and 0 bases from J, with 12 bases in between. This CDR3 has 17 amino acids.